Listed below are T cell receptor beta chains from one sample, sequenced in a study of blood T cell repertoires in COVID-19. Using immunoSEQ multiplex PCR, the repertoire was profiled, and TCRdb retains in-frame clones only, with some absent. Of approximately 280,000 clones in the sample, roughly 89% were seen once. The sample consisted of PBMCs or T cells enriched from blood (not recorded which). The receptor set was obtained from a woman aged 60 to 75 who had recovered from COVID-19. CDR3s include the opening cysteine and the closing phenylalanine or tryptophan. D genes are given only for firm matches. Clone size, where shown, is once, few, many, or a class for clones that have expanded.

J: TRBJ2-3
D: TRBD1
size: -
V: TRBV5-4
CDR3: CAKDRGADTQYF
DNA: TGTGCTAAGGACAGGGGTGCAGATACGCAGTATTTT

J: TRBJ2-1
D: TRBD1
size: -
V: TRBV7-9
CDR3: CASSVLGQVLNNEQFF
DNA: TGTGCCAGCAGCGTGCTGGGACAGGTTTTGAACAATGAGCAGTTCTTC

J: TRBJ1-1
D: TRBD1
size: -
V: TRBV5-1
CDR3: CASSFTGTGDTEAFF
DNA: TGCGCCAGCAGCTTTACAGGGACAGGGGACACTGAAGCTTTCTTT

J: TRBJ2-3
D: TRBD2
size: -
V: TRBV6-2/TRBV6-3
CDR3: CASSYGRGGEPDTQYF
DNA: TGTGCCAGCAGTTACGGGCGCGGGGGGGAGCCAGATACGCAGTATTTT

J: TRBJ2-1
D: TRBD2
size: -
V: TRBV5-1
CDR3: CASSPGLAGGGSYNEQFF
DNA: TGCGCCAGCAGCCCGGGACTAGCGGGAGGGGGCTCCTACAATGAGCAGTTCTTC

J: TRBJ1-2
D: -
size: -
V: TRBV2
CDR3: CASSEQGSGYTF
DNA: TGTGCCAGCAGTGAACAGGGATCCGGCTACACCTTC

J: TRBJ1-1
D: -
size: -
V: TRBV6-2/TRBV6-3
CDR3: CASSYRTHRQGTEAFF
DNA: TGTGCCAGCAGTTACCGCACACACCGGCAGGGGACTGAAGCTTTCTTT

J: TRBJ1-2
D: -
size: -
V: TRBV18
CDR3: CASSPQQGVDYGYTF
DNA: TGTGCCAGCTCACCACAACAGGGCGTTGACTATGGCTACACCTTC

J: TRBJ1-4
D: TRBD1
size: -
V: TRBV6-5
CDR3: CASRQITGGNEKLFF
DNA: TGTGCCAGCAGACAAATTACAGGGGGTAATGAAAAACTGTTTTTT

J: TRBJ2-1
D: TRBD2
size: -
V: TRBV27
CDR3: CASSSPGLAGGVKQFF
DNA: TGTGCCAGCAGTTCTCCGGGACTAGCGGGGGGGGTCAAGCAGTTCTTC

J: TRBJ1-1
D: -
size: -
V: TRBV2
CDR3: CASRRSIAFF
DNA: TGTGCCAGCAGGAGGAGTATAGCTTTCTTT

J: TRBJ1-2
D: TRBD1
size: -
V: TRBV27
CDR3: CASSYQGADYGYTF
DNA: TGTGCCAGCAGTTACCAGGGGGCGGACTATGGCTACACCTTC

J: TRBJ2-2
D: -
size: -
V: TRBV6-5
CDR3: CASKTGFISGELFF
DNA: TGTGCCAGCAAAACAGGGTTTATTTCCGGGGAGCTGTTTTTT

J: TRBJ1-2
D: TRBD1
size: -
V: TRBV30
CDR3: CAWDAGTGDSWGYTF
DNA: TGTGCCTGGGACGCCGGGACAGGGGACTCTTGGGGCTACACCTTC

J: TRBJ2-2
D: TRBD1
size: -
V: TRBV29-1
CDR3: CSVAGTGLTGELFF
DNA: TGCAGCGTGGCCGGGACAGGACTCACCGGGGAGCTGTTTTTT

J: TRBJ2-4
D: -
size: -
V: TRBV5-1
CDR3: CASRTSRADIQYF
DNA: TGCGCCAGCAGGACGTCGCGCGCGGACATTCAGTACTTC

J: TRBJ2-7
D: TRBD1
size: -
V: TRBV6-5
CDR3: CASRQGAGYEQYF
DNA: TGTGCCAGCAGACAGGGGGCGGGGTACGAGCAGTACTTC

J: TRBJ1-1
D: -
size: -
V: TRBV6-1
CDR3: CASSARRDTPLGTEAFF
DNA: TGTGCCAGCAGTGCACGAAGGGACACCCCTCTGGGAACTGAAGCTTTCTTT

J: TRBJ1-2
D: -
size: -
V: TRBV10-3
CDR3: CAIQEEGGYGYTF
DNA: TGTGCCATCCAGGAGGAGGGAGGCTATGGCTACACCTTC

J: TRBJ2-2
D: -
size: -
V: TRBV28
CDR3: CASSLWLKQGITGELFF
DNA: TGTGCCAGCAGTTTATGGTTGAAACAGGGTATAACCGGGGAGCTGTTTTTT

J: TRBJ2-1
D: TRBD2
size: -
V: TRBV7-2
CDR3: CASSPRGGLYNEQFF
DNA: TGTGCCAGCAGCCCGCGGGGGGGCCTTTACAATGAGCAGTTCTTC

J: TRBJ1-4
D: TRBD1
size: -
V: TRBV7-9
CDR3: CASSFGTGEEKLFF
DNA: TGTGCCAGCAGCTTTGGGACAGGGGAGGAAAAACTGTTTTTT

J: TRBJ1-1
D: TRBD1
size: once
V: TRBV27
CDR3: CASSSREGARPFF
DNA: TGTGCCAGCAGTTCCCGCGAGGGGGCGAGGCCTTTCTTT

J: TRBJ1-2
D: -
size: -
V: TRBV10-3
CDR3: CAIATEGYGYTF
DNA: TGTGCCATCGCCACAGAGGGCTATGGCTACACCTTC

J: TRBJ1-6
D: TRBD1
size: few
V: TRBV18
CDR3: CASSPEGARWSPLHF
DNA: TGTGCCAGCTCACCAGAGGGGGCGAGGTGGTCACCCCTCCACTTT

J: TRBJ1-3
D: TRBD1
size: -
V: TRBV27
CDR3: CASRPSDRVGNTIYF
DNA: TGTGCCAGCAGACCTTCCGACAGGGTTGGAAACACCATATATTTT

J: TRBJ2-7
D: -
size: -
V: TRBV27
CDR3: CASSFSRIYEQYF
DNA: TGTGCCAGCAGTTTTTCGCGGATCTACGAGCAGTACTTC

J: TRBJ1-6
D: -
size: -
V: TRBV6-5
CDR3: CASSYRSAGGNSPLHF
DNA: TGTGCCAGCAGTTACAGGTCAGCGGGGGGCAATTCACCCCTCCACTTT

J: TRBJ2-2
D: -
size: once
V: TRBV5-1
CDR3: CASSYRTANTGELFF
DNA: TGCGCCAGCAGCTATAGGACAGCTAACACCGGGGAGCTGTTTTTT

J: TRBJ2-5
D: TRBD1
size: -
V: TRBV3-1/TRBV3-2
CDR3: CASSQRTGCQYF
DNA: TGTGCCAGCAGCCAAAGGACAGGTTGTCAGTACTTC

J: TRBJ2-7
D: TRBD2
size: -
V: TRBV19
CDR3: CASSIEGTTYEQYF
DNA: TGTGCCAGTAGTATAGAGGGGACTACCTACGAGCAGTACTTC

J: TRBJ2-2
D: TRBD2
size: -
V: TRBV5-4
CDR3: CASSPLAGANTGELFF
DNA: TGTGCCAGCAGCCCTCTAGCGGGGGCGAACACCGGGGAGCTGTTTTTT

J: TRBJ1-4
D: -
size: -
V: TRBV6-5
CDR3: CASTRTEAEKLFF
DNA: TGTGCCAGCACCAGGACAGAGGCGGAAAAACTGTTTTTT

J: TRBJ1-4
D: -
size: -
V: TRBV5-8
CDR3: CASSLYLTGLNEKLFF
DNA: TGTGCCAGCAGCTTGTATTTAACAGGGCTAAATGAAAAACTGTTTTTT

J: TRBJ2-7
D: -
size: -
V: TRBV7-9
CDR3: CASSRGDKSYEQYF
DNA: TGTGCCAGCAGCCGTGGGGACAAGTCCTACGAGCAGTACTTC

J: TRBJ1-1
D: TRBD1
size: -
V: TRBV30
CDR3: CAANRGLNEAEAFF
DNA: TGTGCCGCTAACAGGGGACTCAACGAGGCTGAAGCTTTCTTT

J: TRBJ2-1
D: TRBD2
size: once
V: TRBV7-8
CDR3: CASSLGGLAVYNEQFF
DNA: TGTGCCAGCAGCTTAGGTGGACTAGCGGTTTACAATGAGCAGTTCTTC

J: TRBJ2-1
D: TRBD1
size: -
V: TRBV3-1/TRBV3-2
CDR3: CASSPRQGWGRNSYNEQFF
DNA: TGTGCCAGCAGCCCGAGACAGGGTTGGGGGAGAAACTCCTACAATGAGCAGTTCTTC

J: TRBJ1-4
D: TRBD1
size: -
V: TRBV27
CDR3: CATMYRGVGEKLFF
DNA: TGTGCCACTATGTACAGGGGGGTAGGTGAAAAACTGTTTTTT

J: TRBJ2-7
D: -
size: -
V: TRBV28
CDR3: CASSFLGQGEEQYF
DNA: TGTGCCAGCAGTTTCCTGGGACAAGGTGAAGAGCAGTACTTC

J: TRBJ2-3
D: -
size: -
V: TRBV19
CDR3: CASSMGSRTRDTQYF
DNA: TGTGCCAGTAGTATGGGCAGCCGGACACGGGATACGCAGTATTTT

J: TRBJ2-6
D: -
size: -
V: TRBV9
CDR3: CASSVMGVAGANVLTF
DNA: TGTGCCAGCAGCGTAATGGGAGTTGCTGGGGCCAACGTCCTGACTTTC

J: TRBJ1-3
D: TRBD1
size: -
V: TRBV7-8
CDR3: CASSFTGTGRINTIYF
DNA: TGTGCCAGCAGCTTCACCGGGACAGGGAGAATAAACACCATATATTTT

J: TRBJ2-1
D: TRBD2
size: -
V: TRBV9
CDR3: CASSASGGPPLYNEQFF
DNA: TGTGCCAGCAGCGCTAGCGGGGGCCCACCCCTTTACAATGAGCAGTTCTTC

J: TRBJ2-4
D: TRBD2
size: -
V: TRBV3-1/TRBV3-2
CDR3: CASSQDGLAPGRGKNIQYF
DNA: TGTGCCAGCAGCCAAGACGGACTAGCGCCGGGCAGGGGCAAAAACATTCAGTACTTC

J: TRBJ1-2
D: -
size: -
V: TRBV5-6
CDR3: CASSLRTYYGYTF
DNA: TGTGCCAGCAGCCTTAGGACATATTATGGCTACACCTTC

J: TRBJ2-2
D: TRBD1
size: -
V: TRBV9
CDR3: CASSVHGTGGYTGELFF
DNA: TGTGCCAGCAGCGTCCACGGGACAGGGGGCTACACCGGGGAGCTGTTTTTT

J: TRBJ2-1
D: -
size: -
V: TRBV7-9
CDR3: CASSFSPAGSYNEQFF
DNA: TGTGCCAGCAGCTTTTCCCCTGCGGGGTCCTACAATGAGCAGTTCTTC

J: TRBJ2-7
D: TRBD2
size: once
V: TRBV19
CDR3: CASSILTSGGNYEQYF
DNA: TGTGCCAGTAGTATTCTAACTAGCGGGGGAAACTACGAGCAGTACTTC

J: TRBJ2-5
D: TRBD1
size: -
V: TRBV7-9
CDR3: CASSLVWTGIQETQYF
DNA: TGTGCCAGCAGCTTAGTTTGGACAGGGATCCAAGAGACCCAGTACTTC

J: TRBJ2-7
D: -
size: -
V: TRBV12-3/TRBV12-4
CDR3: CASSSGTSYEQYF
DNA: TGTGCCAGCTCATCTGGGACATCCTACGAGCAGTACTTC